These 6 T cell receptor beta chains were sequenced from one sample in a study of cytomegalovirus exposure and HLA in healthy donors. Both 60 Vbeta primers and 13 Jbeta primers went into the PCR. Here immunoSEQ multiplex PCR was the method, and the copy in TCRdb shows in-frame clones only, minus some. The sample lists fewer than 200,000 clones; 65% to 80% were seen once. Input material: PBMCs. These receptors all come from a female donor in good health and CMV-seronegative.

With regard to this clone: One end of the junction varies from germline; a read error may be responsible. Other DNA sequences of this sample code for an identical CDR3. The CDR3 sequence is CASREQGASNQPQHF. CDR3 bases: TGTGCCAGCAGGGAACAGGGGGCCAGCAATCAGCCCCAGCATTTC. The chain uses TRBV2 and TRBJ1-5, with 9 bases fitting TRBD1. The CDR3 has 15 residues. Germline CDR1 is SNHLY and CDR2 is FYNNEI.

The chain combines TRBV7-3 with TRBJ2-2; 8 bases map to TRBD2. The germline V gene has CDR1 SGHTA and CDR2 FQGTGA. J lost 3 bases, V lost 3 bases, and 3 bases had no gene match. The CDR3 runs 15 residues. CDR3 in amino acids: CASSLLAGYTGELFF. The CDR3 bases are TGTGCCAGCAGCTTGTTAGCGGGATACACCGGGGAGCTGTTTTTT.

The gene calls are TRBV7-2 and TRBJ2-7; TRBD1 matches 8 bases. The CDR3 runs to 15 residues. Germline V gene lookup returns CDR1 SGHTA and CDR2 FQGNSA. V lost 6 bases, J lost 0 bases, and 7 bases stayed unmatched. The CDR3 DNA reads TGTGCCAGCAGATACCGGGACAGGAGCTCCTACGAGCAGTACTTC. Protein sequence: CASRYRDRSSYEQYF.

The chain uses TRBV7-9 and TRBJ1-6, with D unclear. The length of the CDR3 is 14 residues. The germline V and J ends were trimmed by 1 base and 10 bases, with 11 bases remaining between them. Germline loops: CDR1 SEHNR, CDR2 FQNEAQ (reference sequence). CDR3 residues: CASSLGGEGSPLHF. The CDR3 DNA reads as TGTGCCAGCAGCTTAGGGGGAGAAGGGTCACCCCTCCACTTT.

J is TRBJ2-5 and V is TRBV14; TRBD1 matches 7 bases. The V gene's germline CDR1 is SGHDN and CDR2 FVKESK. This CDR3 comprises 15 residues. J was trimmed by 5 bases and V by 5 bases; bases with no gene match: 11. CDR3 DNA sequence: TGTGCCAGCAGCGCCAACAGGGGATTAGTGGAGACCCAGTACTTC. Amino acid sequence: CASSANRGLVETQYF.

The V gene is TRBV7-3, the J gene TRBJ2-5; 8 bases line up with TRBD2. The V segment lost 5 bases and the J segment 5 bases; nucleotides outside the gene matches: 4. Germline values: CDR1 SGHTA, CDR2 FQGTGA. This CDR3 is built from 13 residues. In DNA form, the CDR3 reads TGTGCCAGCAGCCCCGGGGGGGTGGAGACCCAGTACTTC. It yields the protein CASSPGGVETQYF.